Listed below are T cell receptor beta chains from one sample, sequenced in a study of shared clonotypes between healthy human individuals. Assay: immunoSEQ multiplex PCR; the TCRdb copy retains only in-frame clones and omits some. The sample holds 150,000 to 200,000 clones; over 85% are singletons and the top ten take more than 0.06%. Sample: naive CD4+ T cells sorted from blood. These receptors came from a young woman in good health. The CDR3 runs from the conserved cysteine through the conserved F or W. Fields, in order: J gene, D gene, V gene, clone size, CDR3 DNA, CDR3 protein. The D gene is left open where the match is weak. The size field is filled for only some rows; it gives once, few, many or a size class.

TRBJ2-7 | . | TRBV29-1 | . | TGCAGCGTTGTCACAGGGCTTTTATTCTACGAGCAGTACTTC | CSVVTGLLFYEQYF
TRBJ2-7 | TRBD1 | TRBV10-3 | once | TGTGCCATCAGTGAGGGGGGACAGGGGTCCCCCTACGAGCAGTACTTC | CAISEGGQGSPYEQYF
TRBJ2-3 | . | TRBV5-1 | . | TGCGCCAGCAGCTCCACCCGCGGGACTCCTCGACGGGGCACAGATACGCAGTATTTT | CASSSTRGTPRRGTDTQYF
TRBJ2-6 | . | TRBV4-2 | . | TGTGCCAGCAGCCCACGAGGGGGGCGACACTCTGGGGCCAACGTCCTGACTTTC | CASSPRGGRHSGANVLTF
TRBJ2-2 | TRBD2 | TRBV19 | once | TGTGCCAGTATCCCAAGAGGGGGACTAGCGGGAGGGACGACCGGGGAGCTGTTTTTT | CASIPRGGLAGGTTGELFF
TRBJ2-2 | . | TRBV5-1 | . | TGCGCCAGCAGCTTTAGGTCCGGGGACGCCGGGGAGCTGTTTTTT | CASSFRSGDAGELFF
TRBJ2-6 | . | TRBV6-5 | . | TGTGCCAGCAGTTCCGACAGAGTCTCTGGGGCCAACGTCCTGACTTTC | CASSSDRVSGANVLTF
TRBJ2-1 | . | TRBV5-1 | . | TGCGCCAGCAGCTTGAGGGCGGTCTCCTACAATGAGCAGTTCTTC | CASSLRAVSYNEQFF
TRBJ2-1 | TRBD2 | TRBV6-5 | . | TGTGCCAGCAGTTTAACGGGGACTAGCATGAGGCATGAGCAGTTCTTC | CASSLTGTSMRHEQFF
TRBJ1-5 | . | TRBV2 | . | TGTGCCAGCAGTTCACTTTTGACGGTTAGCAATCAGCCCCAGCATTTT | CASSSLLTVSNQPQHF
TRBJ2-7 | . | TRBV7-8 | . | TGTGCCAGCAGCCGTCAGCCAAGCTCCTACGAGCAGTACTTC | CASSRQPSSYEQYF
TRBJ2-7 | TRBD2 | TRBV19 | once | TGTGCCAGTAGTATAGGGATGACTAGCGCACCCTACGAGCAGTACTTC | CASSIGMTSAPYEQYF
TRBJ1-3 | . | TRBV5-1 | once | TGCGCCAGCAGCTTCGATGGAAACACCATATATTTT | CASSFDGNTIYF
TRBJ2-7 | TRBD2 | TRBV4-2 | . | TGTGCCAGCAGGCAGACTAGCGGGGCTACCTACGAGCAGTACTTC | CASRQTSGATYEQYF
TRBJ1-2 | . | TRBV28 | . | TGTGCCAGCAGTTTTAGGGGGGGCGCCTATGGCTACACCTTC | CASSFRGGAYGYTF
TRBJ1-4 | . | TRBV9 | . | TGTGCCAGCAGCCCCAGTTGGGTCACTAATGAAAAACTGTTTTTT | CASSPSWVTNEKLFF
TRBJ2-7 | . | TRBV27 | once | TGTGCCAGCAGTCCCATCTCGGGGGGCCTGGACCACGAGCAGTACTTC | CASSPISGGLDHEQYF
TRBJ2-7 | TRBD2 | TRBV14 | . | TGTGCCAGCAGCCAAGAGTGGGCTAGCGGTTCCTACGAGCAGTACTTC | CASSQEWASGSYEQYF
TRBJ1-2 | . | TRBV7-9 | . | TGTGCTACCCCCCAGGCGACGGACTATGGCTACACCTTC | CATPQATDYGYTF
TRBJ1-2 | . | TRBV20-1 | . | TGCAGTGCTAACTTGATCCGAGGCTACACCTTC | CSANLIRGYTF
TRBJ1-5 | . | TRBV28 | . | TGTGCCACCCAGCCCTTTAGATGGCCCCAGCATTTT | CATQPFRWPQHF
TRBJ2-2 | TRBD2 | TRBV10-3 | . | TGTGCCATCAGTGAGTCGACTCTCGGCGGACTAGCTCAGTCTATCGGGGAGCTGTTTTTT | CAISESTLGGLAQSIGELFF
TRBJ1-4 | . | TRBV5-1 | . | TGCGCCAGCAGCCCGAGGACAGCCAGAACTAATGAAAAACTGTTTTTT | CASSPRTARTNEKLFF
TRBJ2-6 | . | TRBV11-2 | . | TGTGCCAGCAGCTCCCTCCCTTTATCTGGGGCCAACGTCCTGACTTTC | CASSSLPLSGANVLTF
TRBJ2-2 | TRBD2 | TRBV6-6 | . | TGTGCCAGCAGGGAGACTAGCCCCGGGGAGCTGTTTTTT | CASRETSPGELFF
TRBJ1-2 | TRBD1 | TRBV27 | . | TGTGCCAGCAGTTTCGGGACAGATTATAACTATGGCTACACCTTC | CASSFGTDYNYGYTF
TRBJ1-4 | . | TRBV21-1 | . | TGTGCCAGCAGCAAAGCCGTACCGCCGAATAATGAAAAACTGTTTTTT | CASSKAVPPNNEKLFF
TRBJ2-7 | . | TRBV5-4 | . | TGTGCCAGCAGCTTGGATCGGAATTACGAGCAGTACTTC | CASSLDRNYEQYF
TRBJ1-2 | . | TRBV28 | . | TGTGCCAGCAGTCAACGGGACCGGGGAGGCTACACCTTC | CASSQRDRGGYTF
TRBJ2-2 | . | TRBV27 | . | TGTGCCAGCGGCCCCCTAGGAAACACCGGGGAGCTGTTTTTT | CASGPLGNTGELFF
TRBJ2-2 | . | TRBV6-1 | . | TGTGCCAGCAACTTCAGGGGTCTGAACACCGGGGAGCTGTTTTTT | CASNFRGLNTGELFF
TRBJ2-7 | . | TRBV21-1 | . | TGTGCCAGCAGCAAACTGGCGGGAGTTCAATACGAGCAGTACTTC | CASSKLAGVQYEQYF
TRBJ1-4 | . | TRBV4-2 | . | TGTGCCAGCAGCCAGGTACAGGGAAGGAATGAAAAACTGTTTTTT | CASSQVQGRNEKLFF
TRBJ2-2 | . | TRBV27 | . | TGTGCCAGCCGCCATCCGGGGTACGCCGGGGAGCTGTTTTTT | CASRHPGYAGELFF
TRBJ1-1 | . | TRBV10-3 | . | TGTGCCATCAGTGGGGCCGGGTTGAACACTGAAGCTTTCTTT | CAISGAGLNTEAFF
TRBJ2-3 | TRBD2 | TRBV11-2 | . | TGTGCCAGCAGCTTTTTAGCGGGAGGGAGCACAGATACGCAGTATTTT | CASSFLAGGSTDTQYF
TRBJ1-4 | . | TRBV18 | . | TGTGCCAGCTCACCTAAGTCCCTTGCAACTAATGAAAAACTGTTTTTT | CASSPKSLATNEKLFF
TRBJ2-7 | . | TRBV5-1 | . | TGCGCCAGCAGCTTAGGAACCTTCTACGAGCAGTACTTC | CASSLGTFYEQYF
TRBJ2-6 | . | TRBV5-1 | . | TGCGCCAGCAGCTTTCCCATCCGCTCTGGGGCCAACGTCCTGACTTTC | CASSFPIRSGANVLTF
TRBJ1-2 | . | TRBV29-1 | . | TGCAGCATTCCGGGACATCCTAACTATGGCTACACCTTC | CSIPGHPNYGYTF
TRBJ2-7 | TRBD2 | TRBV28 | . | TGTGCCAGCAGTTTATGGTACCCTACAGGGGCCGGGACTAGCGTCCGAGATAACTACGAGCAGTACTTC | CASSLWYPTGAGTSVRDNYEQYF
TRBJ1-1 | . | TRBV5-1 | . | TGCGCCAGCAGCCCGGACGACAGAAACACTGAAGCTTTCTTT | CASSPDDRNTEAFF
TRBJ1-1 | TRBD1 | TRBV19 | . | TGTGCCAGTAGTCGGACAGGTCAGAACACTGAAGCTTTCTTT | CASSRTGQNTEAFF
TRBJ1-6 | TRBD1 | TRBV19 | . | TGTGCCAGTAGTATTGCACCGACAGGGCTCCTTTATAATTCACCCCTCCACTTT | CASSIAPTGLLYNSPLHF